These 12 T cell receptor beta chains originate from one sample sequenced in a study of cytomegalovirus exposure and HLA in healthy donors listed by TCRdb under 2017. Receptor amplification or capture employed the immunoSEQ multiplex PCR assay. For the multiplex PCR, a mixture combining 60 forward primers for TCR Vbeta segments and 13 reverse primers for TCR Jbeta segments was used. TCRdb took this table from immuneACCESS and kept in-frame rearrangements with V and J called. Such tables lack part of the clones; where checked against another copy, unresolved V genes explain under half of the gap, and the rest is unexplained. The sample has 130,000 or so clones on record, more than 65% of them singletons. The top ten clonotypes cover about 1.8% of the sample. Material: PBMCs. The receptors stem from a man younger than 35 in good health and CMV-seronegative.

This clone occurred a few times. V gene TRBV2 combines with J gene TRBJ2-1; 11 positions agree with TRBD2. Trimming removed 4 bases from V and 9 bases from J; junction bases left unmatched: 5. Germline-derived CDR1 and CDR2 are SNHLY and FYNNEI. CDR3 length equals 14 residues. The CDR3 region is CASSGTSGRGEQFF. The CDR3 nucleotides are TGTGCCAGCAGTGGGACTAGCGGGCGAGGTGAGCAGTTCTTC.

This chain links TRBV4-3 with TRBJ2-1, with 8 bases matching TRBD2. CDR1 and CDR2 from the germline V gene are LGHNA and YSLEER. This CDR3 region has 15 residues. After removal of 2 bases from V and 4 bases from J, the junction contained 4 bases not matched to a gene. The CDR3 coding sequence is TGCGCCAGCAGCCAACAACTAGCGGAATACAATGAGCAGTTCTTC. This encodes CASSQQLAEYNEQFF.

The chain carries TRBV19 and TRBJ2-3; 7 bases line up with TRBD1. Germline V gives CDR1 LNHDA, CDR2 SQIVND (reference sequence). The CDR3 totals 14 residues. The V gene end was trimmed by 3 bases and the J gene end by 3 bases; junction bases not matched to a gene: 3. The CDR3 here is CASSMPGGTDTQYF. The CDR3 region has the DNA TGTGCCAGTAGTATGCCAGGGGGTACAGATACGCAGTATTTT.

The genes are TRBV6-4 and TRBJ1-1; D may be TRBD1 (5 bases). The CDR3 sequence is 14 residues long. Trimming took off 4 bases at V and 3 bases at J, with 12 bases between the two ends. Germline lookup yields CDR1 MRHNA and CDR2 SNTAGT. In nucleotides, the CDR3 is TGTGCCAGCAGTGCGTCTGGGGCGCACACTGAAGCTTTCTTT. Its translation is CASSASGAHTEAFF.

The chain is built from TRBV11-2 and TRBJ2-6; D uncertain. From germline, CDR1 is SGHAT and CDR2 FQNNGV. The CDR3 sequence is 19 residues long. Trimming shortened V by 1 base and J by 2 bases, and 18 bases separated the two germline ends. The chain's CDR3 is CASSLVWAARSPGANVLTF. CDR3 in DNA: TGTGCCAGCAGCTTAGTGTGGGCAGCCCGCTCCCCTGGGGCCAACGTCCTGACTTTC.

This sequence joins TRBV6-6 and TRBJ2-1, with 9 positions matching TRBD2. V lost 0 bases to trimming and J lost 7 bases; unmatched junction nucleotides: 1. The germline CDR1 and CDR2 sequences are MNHNY and SVGAGI (reference sequence). The CDR3 extends over 14 amino acids. This CDR3 reads CASSYSSGGNEQFF. The CDR3 bases are TGTGCCAGCAGTTACTCTAGCGGGGGTAATGAGCAGTTCTTC.

In its sample, this clone was seen once. The V call is TRBV5-1, the J call TRBJ2-1; 7 bases fit TRBD2. Germline V CDR1 and CDR2: SGHRS, YFSETQ. Trimming took 1 base from V and 3 from J; bases not matched to a gene: 4. This CDR3 comprises 15 residues. The CDR3 sequence is CASSLSSGVYNEQFF. CDR3 DNA: TGCGCCAGCAGCTTGTCCAGCGGGGTCTACAATGAGCAGTTCTTC.

The chain recombines TRBV6-6 with TRBJ1-2; 7 nucleotides agree with TRBD1. CDR3 length equals 14 residues. Per germline, CDR1 MNHNY and CDR2 SVGAGI (reference sequence). Unmatched junction bases numbered 8, after V lost 6 bases and J lost 4 bases. This CDR3 is CASRSPGQLYGYTF. CDR3 sequence (DNA): TGTGCCAGCAGGTCACCGGGACAGCTCTATGGCTACACCTTC.

The genes are TRBV10-1 and TRBJ2-5; D uncertain. Between the trimmed V and J ends, which lost 3 bases and 1 base, there was a span of 9 bases. The germline gives CDR1 WNHNN, CDR2 SYGVQD (reference sequence). The CDR3 contains 14 residues. This CDR3 is CASSEGRGQETQYF. The CDR3 DNA sequence: TGCGCCAGCAGTGAAGGTAGAGGCCAAGAGACCCAGTACTTC.

In DNA, the CDR3 is TGTGCCAGCAGTTTGCAAGCCGGGACAGGGTATGGCTACACCTTC. Translating it yields CASSLQAGTGYGYTF. This rearrangement joins TRBV27 to TRBJ1-2; the match to TRBD1 covers 9 bases. The germline V gene encodes CDR1 MNHEY and CDR2 SMNVEV (reference sequence). Germline trimming cut 3 bases from V and 5 bases from J; bases unmatched to any gene: 7. The CDR3 is 15 amino acids.

This chain connects TRBV6-5 to TRBJ1-4; no definite D call. Germline assignment: CDR1 MNHEY and CDR2 SVGAGI. V was clipped by 4 bases and J by 1 base, with 7 bases between them. This CDR3 spans 14 amino acids. The CDR3 coding sequence is TGTGCCAGCAGTTCCAGGCTAACTAATGAAAAACTGTTTTTT. Residues: CASSSRLTNEKLFF.

This clone was detected only a few times. The genes are TRBV6-5 and TRBJ1-1; 8 bases align to TRBD1. V trimming: 6 bases; J trimming: 5 bases; junction bases outside the gene matches: 5. The germline CDR1 and CDR2 sequences are MNHEY and SVGAGI. This CDR3 spans 13 amino acids. The CDR3 here is CASRTDRGTEAFF. In nucleotides, the CDR3 is TGTGCCAGCAGAACCGACAGGGGAACTGAAGCTTTCTTT.